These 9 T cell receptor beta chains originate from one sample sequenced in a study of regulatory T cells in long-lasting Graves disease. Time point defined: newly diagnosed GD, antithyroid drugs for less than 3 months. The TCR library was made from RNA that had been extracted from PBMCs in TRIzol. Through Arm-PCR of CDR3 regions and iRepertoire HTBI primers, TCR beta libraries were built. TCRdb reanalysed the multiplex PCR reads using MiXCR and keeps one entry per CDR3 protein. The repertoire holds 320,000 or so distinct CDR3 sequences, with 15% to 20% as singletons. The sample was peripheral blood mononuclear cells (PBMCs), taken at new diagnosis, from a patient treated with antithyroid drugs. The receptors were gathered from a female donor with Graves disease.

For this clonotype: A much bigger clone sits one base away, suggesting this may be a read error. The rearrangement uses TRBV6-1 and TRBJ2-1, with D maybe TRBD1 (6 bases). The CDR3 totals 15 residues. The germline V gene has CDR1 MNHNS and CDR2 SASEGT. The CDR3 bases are TGTGCCAGCAGTGAAATGGGGGCAGGCTACAGTGAGCAGTTCTTC. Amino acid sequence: CASSEMGAGYSEQFF.

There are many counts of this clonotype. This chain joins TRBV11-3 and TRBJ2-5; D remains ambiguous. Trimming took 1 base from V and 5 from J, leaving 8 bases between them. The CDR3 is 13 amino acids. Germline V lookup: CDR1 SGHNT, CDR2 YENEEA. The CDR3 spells CASSLGAFETQYF. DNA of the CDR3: TGTGCCAGCAGCTTAGGAGCATTTGAGACCCAGTACTTC.

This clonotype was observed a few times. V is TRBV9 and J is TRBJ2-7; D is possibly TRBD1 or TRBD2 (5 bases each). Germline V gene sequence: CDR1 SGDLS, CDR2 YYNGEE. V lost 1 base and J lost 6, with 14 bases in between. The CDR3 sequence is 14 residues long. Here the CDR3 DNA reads TGTGCCAGCAGCGTAAGGGAAGGGGCGGGCGAGCAGTACTTC. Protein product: CASSVREGAGEQYF.

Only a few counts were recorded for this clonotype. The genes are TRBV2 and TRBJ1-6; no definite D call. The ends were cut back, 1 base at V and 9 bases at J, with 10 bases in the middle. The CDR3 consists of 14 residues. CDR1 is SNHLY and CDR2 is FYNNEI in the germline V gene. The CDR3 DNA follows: TGTGCCAGCAGTGAAGGGCCATCGGTTTCACCCCTCCACTTT. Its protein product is CASSEGPSVSPLHF.

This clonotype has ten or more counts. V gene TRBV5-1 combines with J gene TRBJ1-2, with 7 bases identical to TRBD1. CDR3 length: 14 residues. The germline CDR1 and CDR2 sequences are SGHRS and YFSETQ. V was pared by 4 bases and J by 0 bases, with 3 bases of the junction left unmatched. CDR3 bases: TGCGCCAGCAGCCGGGACAGCGCTAACTATGGCTACACCTTC. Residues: CASSRDSANYGYTF.

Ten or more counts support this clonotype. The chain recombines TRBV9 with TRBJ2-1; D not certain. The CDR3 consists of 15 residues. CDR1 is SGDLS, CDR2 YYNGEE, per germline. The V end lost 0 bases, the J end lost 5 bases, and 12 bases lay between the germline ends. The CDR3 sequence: CASSVGSSADNEQFF. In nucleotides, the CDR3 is TGTGCCAGCAGCGTAGGTAGCAGCGCCGACAATGAGCAGTTCTTC.

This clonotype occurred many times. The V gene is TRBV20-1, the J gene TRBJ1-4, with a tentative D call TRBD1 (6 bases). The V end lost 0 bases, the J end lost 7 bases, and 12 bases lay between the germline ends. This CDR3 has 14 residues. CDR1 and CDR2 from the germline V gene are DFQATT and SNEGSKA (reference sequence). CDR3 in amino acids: CSARDGGAGEKLFF. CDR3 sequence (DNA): TGCAGTGCTAGAGATGGGGGGGCGGGTGAAAAACTGTTTTTT.

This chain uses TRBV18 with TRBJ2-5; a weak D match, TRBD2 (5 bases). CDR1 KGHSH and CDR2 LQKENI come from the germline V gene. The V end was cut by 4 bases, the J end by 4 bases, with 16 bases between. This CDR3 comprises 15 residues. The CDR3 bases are TGTGCCAGCTCACTCGGCGGTACCCGGGGAGAGACCCAGTACTTC. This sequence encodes CASSLGGTRGETQYF. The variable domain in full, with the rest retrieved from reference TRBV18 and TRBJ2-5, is NAGVMQNPRHLVRRRGQEARLRCSPMKGHSHVYWYRQLPEEGLKFMVYLQKENIIDESGMPKERFSAEFPKEGPSILRIQQVVRGDSAAYFCASSLGGTRGETQYFGPGTRLLVL.

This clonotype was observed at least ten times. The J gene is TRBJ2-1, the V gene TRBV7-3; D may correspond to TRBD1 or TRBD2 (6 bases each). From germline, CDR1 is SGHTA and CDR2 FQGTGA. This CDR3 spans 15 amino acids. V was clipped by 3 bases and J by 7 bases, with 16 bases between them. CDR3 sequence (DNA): TGTGCCAGCAGCTTGGGAGGTTATACAGGGAATGAGCAGTTCTTC. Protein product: CASSLGGYTGNEQFF.